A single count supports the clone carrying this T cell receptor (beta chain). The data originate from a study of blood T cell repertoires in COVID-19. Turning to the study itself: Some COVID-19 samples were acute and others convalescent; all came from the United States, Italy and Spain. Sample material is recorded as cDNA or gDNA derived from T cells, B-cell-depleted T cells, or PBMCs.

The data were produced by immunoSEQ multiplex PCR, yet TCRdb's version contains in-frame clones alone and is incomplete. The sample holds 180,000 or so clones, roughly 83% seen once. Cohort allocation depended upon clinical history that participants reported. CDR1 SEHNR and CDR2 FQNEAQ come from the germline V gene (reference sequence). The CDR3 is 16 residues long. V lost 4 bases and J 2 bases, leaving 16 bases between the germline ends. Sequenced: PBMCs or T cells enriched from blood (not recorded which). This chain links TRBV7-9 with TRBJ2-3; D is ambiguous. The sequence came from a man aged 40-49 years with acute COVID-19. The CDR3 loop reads CASSSTRQPTTDTQYF. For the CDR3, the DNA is TGTGCCAGCAGCTCCACCAGGCAGCCTACCACAGATACGCAGTATTTT. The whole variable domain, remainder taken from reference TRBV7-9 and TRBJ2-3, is DTGVSQNPRHKITKRGQNVTFRCDPISEHNRLYWYRQTLGQGPEFLTYFQNEAQLEKSRLLSDRFSAERPKGSFSTLEIQRTEQGDSAMYLCASSSTRQPTTDTQYFGPGTRLTVL.